This entry is about one TCR beta chain. Its antigen is as yet unknown. These data are taken from a study of T cells in localized non-small cell lung cancer. V gave up 3 bases and J gave up 5 bases; unmatched junction bases: 2. The CDR3 is 14 residues long. CDR1 is SQVTM, CDR2 ANQGSEA, per germline. The data were produced by immunoSEQ multiplex PCR, yet TCRdb's version contains in-frame clones alone and is incomplete. The top ten clones hold roughly 4% of a sample with roughly 30,000 clones, almost 90% of them seen once. Whole-study findings and limits: Uninvolved nearby lung showed the greatest T cell clonality, exceeding that found in tumor. Out of the top 100 tumor clones, a median around 56 were seen in adjacent lung.

The starting material was peripheral blood, obtained before any cancer treatment. The chain recombines TRBV29-1 with TRBJ1-6; the match to TRBD1 covers 9 bases. The TCR comes from a woman aged 35 to 69 with stage I lung adenocarcinoma. The chain's CDR3 is CSVEGQGNNSPLHF. CDR3 DNA: TGCAGCGTTGAGGGACAGGGTAATAATTCACCCCTCCACTTT.